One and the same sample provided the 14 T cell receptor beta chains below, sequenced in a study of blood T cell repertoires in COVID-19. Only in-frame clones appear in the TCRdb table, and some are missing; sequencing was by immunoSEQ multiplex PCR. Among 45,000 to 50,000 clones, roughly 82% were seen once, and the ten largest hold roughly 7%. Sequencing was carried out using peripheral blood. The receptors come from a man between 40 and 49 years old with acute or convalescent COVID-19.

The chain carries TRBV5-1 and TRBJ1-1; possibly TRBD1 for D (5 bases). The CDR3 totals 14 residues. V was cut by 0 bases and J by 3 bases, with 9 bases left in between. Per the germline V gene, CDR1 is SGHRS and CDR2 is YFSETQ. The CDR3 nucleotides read TGCGCCAGCAGCTTGGAAGGGGTATACACTGAAGCTTTCTTT. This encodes CASSLEGVYTEAFF. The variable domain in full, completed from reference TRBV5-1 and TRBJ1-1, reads KAGVTQTPRYLIKTRGQQVTLSCSPISGHRSVSWYQQTPGQGLQFLFEYFSETQRNKGNFPGRFSGRQFSNSRSEMNVSTLELGDSALYLCASSLEGVYTEAFFGQGTRLTVV.

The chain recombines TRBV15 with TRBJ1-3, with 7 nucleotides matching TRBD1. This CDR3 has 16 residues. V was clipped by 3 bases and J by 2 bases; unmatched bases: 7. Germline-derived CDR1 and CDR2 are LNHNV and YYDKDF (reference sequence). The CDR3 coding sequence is TGTGCCACCAGCAGCCAGGGGGTTCTTACTGGAAACACCATATATTTT. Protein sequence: CATSSQGVLTGNTIYF.

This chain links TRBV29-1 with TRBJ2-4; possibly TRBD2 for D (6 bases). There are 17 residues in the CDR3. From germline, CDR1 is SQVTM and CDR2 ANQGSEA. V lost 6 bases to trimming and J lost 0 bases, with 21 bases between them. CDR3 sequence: CSVFPAAGPLAKNIQYF. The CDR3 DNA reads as TGCAGCGTCTTCCCCGCCGCGGGACCTCTAGCCAAAAACATTCAGTACTTC.

The CDR3 loop reads CASSLTRGSYNEQFF. In DNA form, the CDR3 reads TGCGCCAGCAGCCTCACCAGGGGGTCCTACAATGAGCAGTTCTTC. The chain joins TRBV4-1 to TRBJ2-1; 7 bases fit TRBD1. Germline V lookup: CDR1 MGHRA, CDR2 YSYEKL. The CDR3 is made up of 15 amino acids. Germline trimming cut 4 bases from V and 1 base from J; bases unmatched to any gene: 4.

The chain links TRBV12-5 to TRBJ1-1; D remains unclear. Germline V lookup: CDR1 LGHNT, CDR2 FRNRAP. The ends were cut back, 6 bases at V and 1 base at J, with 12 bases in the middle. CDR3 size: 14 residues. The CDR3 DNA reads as TGTGCTAGTGGAAAACGAGCGGAGAACACTGAAGCTTTCTTT. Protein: CASGKRAENTEAFF.

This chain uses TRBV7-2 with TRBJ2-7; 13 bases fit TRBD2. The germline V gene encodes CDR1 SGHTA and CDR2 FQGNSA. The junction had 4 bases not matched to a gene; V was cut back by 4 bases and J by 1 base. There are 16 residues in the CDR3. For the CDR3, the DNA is TGTGCCAGCAGCTCCTGGACTAGCGGGGGATCCTACGAGCAGTACTTC. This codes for CASSSWTSGGSYEQYF.

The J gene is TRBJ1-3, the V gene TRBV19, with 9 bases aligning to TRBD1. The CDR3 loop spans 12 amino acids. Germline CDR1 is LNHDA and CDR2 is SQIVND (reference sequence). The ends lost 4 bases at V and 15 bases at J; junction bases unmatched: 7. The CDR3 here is CASSNLGTGKYF. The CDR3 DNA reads TGTGCCAGTAGTAACCTCGGGACAGGGAAATATTTT.

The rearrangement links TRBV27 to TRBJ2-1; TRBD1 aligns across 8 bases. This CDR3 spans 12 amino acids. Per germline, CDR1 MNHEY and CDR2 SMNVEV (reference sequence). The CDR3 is CGLDRDNNEQFF. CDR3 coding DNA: TGTGGACTGGACAGGGACAACAATGAGCAGTTCTTC.

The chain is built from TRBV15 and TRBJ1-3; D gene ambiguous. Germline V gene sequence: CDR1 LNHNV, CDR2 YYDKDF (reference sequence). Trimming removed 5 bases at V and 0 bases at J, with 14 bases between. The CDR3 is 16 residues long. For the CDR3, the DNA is TGTGCCACCAGCCCATTCGATGCGAGCTCTGGAAACACCATATATTTT. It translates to CATSPFDASSGNTIYF. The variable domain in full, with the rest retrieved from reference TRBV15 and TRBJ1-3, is DAMVIQNPRYQVTQFGKPVTLSCSQTLNHNVMYWYQQKSSQAPKLLFHYYDKDFNNEADTPDNFQSRRPNTSFCFLDIRSPGLGDTAMYLCATSPFDASSGNTIYFGEGSWLTVV.

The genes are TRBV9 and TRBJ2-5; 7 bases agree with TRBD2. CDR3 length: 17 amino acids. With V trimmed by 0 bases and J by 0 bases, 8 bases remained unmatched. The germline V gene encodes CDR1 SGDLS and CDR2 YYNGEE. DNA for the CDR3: TGTGCCAGCAGCGTAGCGGTCGCTAGCGGCGACCAAGAGACCCAGTACTTC. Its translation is CASSVAVASGDQETQYF.

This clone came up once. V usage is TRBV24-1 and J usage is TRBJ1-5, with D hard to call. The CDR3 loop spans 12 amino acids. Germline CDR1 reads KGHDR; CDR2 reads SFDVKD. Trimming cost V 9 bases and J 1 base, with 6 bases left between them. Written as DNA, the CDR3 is TGTGCCACCGGGGAGAGCAATCAGCCCCAGCATTTT. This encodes CATGESNQPQHF.

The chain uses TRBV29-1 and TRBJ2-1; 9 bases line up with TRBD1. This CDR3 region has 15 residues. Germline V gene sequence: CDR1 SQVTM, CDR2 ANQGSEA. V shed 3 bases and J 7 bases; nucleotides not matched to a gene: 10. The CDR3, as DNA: TGCAGCGTTGACACCCGACAGGGGGTGTGGAATGAGCAGTTCTTC. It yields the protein CSVDTRQGVWNEQFF.

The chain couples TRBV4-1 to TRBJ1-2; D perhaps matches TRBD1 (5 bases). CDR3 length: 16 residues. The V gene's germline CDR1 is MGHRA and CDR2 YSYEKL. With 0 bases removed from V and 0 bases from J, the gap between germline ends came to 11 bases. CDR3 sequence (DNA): TGCGCCAGCAGCCAAGAGGGGCAGCTCTCTAACTATGGCTACACCTTC. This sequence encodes CASSQEGQLSNYGYTF.

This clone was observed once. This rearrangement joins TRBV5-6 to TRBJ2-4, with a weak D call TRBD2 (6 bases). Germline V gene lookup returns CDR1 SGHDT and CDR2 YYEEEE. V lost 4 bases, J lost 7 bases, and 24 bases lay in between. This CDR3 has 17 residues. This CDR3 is CASSPNLEGDSWNIQYF. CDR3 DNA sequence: TGTGCCAGCAGCCCCAACTTGGAGGGCGACAGTTGGAACATTCAGTACTTC.